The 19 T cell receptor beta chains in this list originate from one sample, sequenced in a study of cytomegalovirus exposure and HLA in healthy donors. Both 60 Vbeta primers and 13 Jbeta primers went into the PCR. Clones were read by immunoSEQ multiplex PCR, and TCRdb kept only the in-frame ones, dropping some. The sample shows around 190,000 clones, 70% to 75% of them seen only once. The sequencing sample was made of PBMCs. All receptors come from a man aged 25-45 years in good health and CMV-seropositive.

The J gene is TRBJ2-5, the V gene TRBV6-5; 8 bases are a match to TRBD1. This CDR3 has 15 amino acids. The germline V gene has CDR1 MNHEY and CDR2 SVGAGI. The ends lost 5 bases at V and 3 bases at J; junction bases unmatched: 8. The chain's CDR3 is CASSPRGQEKETQYF. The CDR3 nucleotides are TGTGCCAGCAGTCCTCGGGGACAGGAGAAAGAGACCCAGTACTTC.

CDR3 region: CASSWDSNSPLHF. CDR3 DNA sequence: TGTGCCAGCAGCTGGGACTCCAATTCACCCCTCCACTTT. The chain has TRBV7-9 and TRBJ1-6, with a possible D match to TRBD1 (5 bases). Germline V lookup: CDR1 SEHNR, CDR2 FQNEAQ (reference sequence). Trimming stripped 4 bases from V and 7 bases from J, with 8 bases between. CDR3 length equals 13 residues.

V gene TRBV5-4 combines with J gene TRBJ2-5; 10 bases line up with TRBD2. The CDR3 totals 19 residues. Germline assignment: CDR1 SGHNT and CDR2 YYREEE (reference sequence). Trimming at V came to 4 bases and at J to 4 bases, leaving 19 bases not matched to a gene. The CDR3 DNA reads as TGTGCCAGCAGCCCCCGGACGAGGAGTCTAGCGGGAGTGGGAGAGACCCAGTACTTC. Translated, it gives CASSPRTRSLAGVGETQYF.

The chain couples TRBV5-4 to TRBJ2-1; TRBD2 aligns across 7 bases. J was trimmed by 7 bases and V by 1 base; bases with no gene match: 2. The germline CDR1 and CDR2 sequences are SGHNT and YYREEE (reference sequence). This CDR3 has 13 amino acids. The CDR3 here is CASSLQGGNEQFF. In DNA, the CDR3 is TGTGCCAGCAGCTTGCAGGGAGGGAATGAGCAGTTCTTC. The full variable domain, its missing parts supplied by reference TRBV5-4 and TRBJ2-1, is ETGVTQSPTHLIKTRGQQVTLRCSSQSGHNTVSWYQQALGQGPQFIFQYYREEENGRGNFPPRFSGLQFPNYSSELNVNALELDDSALYLCASSLQGGNEQFFGPGTRLTVL.

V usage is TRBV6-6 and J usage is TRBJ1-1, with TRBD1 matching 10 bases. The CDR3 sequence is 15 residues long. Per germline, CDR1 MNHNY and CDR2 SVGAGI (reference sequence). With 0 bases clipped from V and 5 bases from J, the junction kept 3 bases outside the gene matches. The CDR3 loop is CASSYSGTGATEAFF. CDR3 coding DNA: TGTGCCAGCAGTTACTCTGGGACAGGGGCTACTGAAGCTTTCTTT.

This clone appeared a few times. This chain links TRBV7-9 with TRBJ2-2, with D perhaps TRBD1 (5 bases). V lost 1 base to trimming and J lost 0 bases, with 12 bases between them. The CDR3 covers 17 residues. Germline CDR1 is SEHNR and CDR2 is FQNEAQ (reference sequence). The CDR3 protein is CASSLGTPRSNTGELFF. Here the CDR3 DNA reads TGTGCCAGCAGCTTAGGGACACCAAGATCGAACACCGGGGAGCTGTTTTTT. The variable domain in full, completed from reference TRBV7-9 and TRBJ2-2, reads DTGVSQNPRHKITKRGQNVTFRCDPISEHNRLYWYRQTLGQGPEFLTYFQNEAQLEKSRLLSDRFSAERPKGSFSTLEIQRTEQGDSAMYLCASSLGTPRSNTGELFFGEGSRLTVL.

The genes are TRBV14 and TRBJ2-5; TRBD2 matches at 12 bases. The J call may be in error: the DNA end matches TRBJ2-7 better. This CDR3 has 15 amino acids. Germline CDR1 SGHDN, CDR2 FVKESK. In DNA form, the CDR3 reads TGTGCCAGCAGCCCTACTAGCGGGAGGTCCCACGAGCAGTACTTC. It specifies CASSPTSGRSHEQYF.

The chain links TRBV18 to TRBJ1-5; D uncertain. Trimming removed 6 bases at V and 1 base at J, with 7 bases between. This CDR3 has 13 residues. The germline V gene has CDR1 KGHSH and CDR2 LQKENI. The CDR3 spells CASSGRSNQPQHF. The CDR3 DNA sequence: TGTGCCAGCTCGGGCAGAAGCAATCAGCCCCAGCATTTT. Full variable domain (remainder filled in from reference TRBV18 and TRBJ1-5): NAGVMQNPRHLVRRRGQEARLRCSPMKGHSHVYWYRQLPEEGLKFMVYLQKENIIDESGMPKERFSAEFPKEGPSILRIQQVVRGDSAAYFCASSGRSNQPQHFGDGTRLSIL.

CDR3 residues: CASTEKESGLALSEQFF. The CDR3 region has the DNA TGTGCCAGCACCGAGAAGGAGTCGGGACTAGCGTTAAGTGAGCAGTTCTTC. The V call is TRBV7-8, the J call TRBJ2-1, with TRBD2 matching 10 bases. This CDR3 is 17 amino acids long. V shed 7 bases, J shed 9 bases, and the junction held 18 bases outside the gene matches. CDR1 and CDR2 from the germline V gene are SGHVS and FQNEAQ.

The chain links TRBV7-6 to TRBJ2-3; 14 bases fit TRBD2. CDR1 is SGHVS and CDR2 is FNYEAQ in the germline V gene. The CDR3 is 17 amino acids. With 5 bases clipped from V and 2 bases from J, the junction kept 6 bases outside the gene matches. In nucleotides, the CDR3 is TGTGCCAGCAGCCCCGGGACTAGCGGGGGCCCCACAGATACGCAGTATTTT. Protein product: CASSPGTSGGPTDTQYF.

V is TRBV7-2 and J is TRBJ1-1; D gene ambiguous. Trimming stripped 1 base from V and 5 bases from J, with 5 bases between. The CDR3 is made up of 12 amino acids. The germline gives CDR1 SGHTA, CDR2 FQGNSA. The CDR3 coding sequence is TGTGCCAGCAGCTTAGGAGAAACTGAAGCTTTCTTT. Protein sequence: CASSLGETEAFF.

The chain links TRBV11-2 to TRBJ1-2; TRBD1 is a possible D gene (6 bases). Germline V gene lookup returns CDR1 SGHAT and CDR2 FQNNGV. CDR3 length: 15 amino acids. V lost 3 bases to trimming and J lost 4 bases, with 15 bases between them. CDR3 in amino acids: CASSLGDTTFYGYTF. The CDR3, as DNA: TGTGCCAGCAGCTTGGGGGACACCACCTTCTATGGCTACACCTTC.

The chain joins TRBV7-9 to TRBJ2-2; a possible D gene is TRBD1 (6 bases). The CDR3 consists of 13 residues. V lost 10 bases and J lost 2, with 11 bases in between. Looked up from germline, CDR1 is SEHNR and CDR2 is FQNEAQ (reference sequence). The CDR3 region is CATQQGNTGELFF. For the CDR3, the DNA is TGTGCCACCCAACAGGGAAACACCGGGGAGCTGTTTTTT.

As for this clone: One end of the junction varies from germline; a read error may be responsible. This CDR3 reads CASSYSNAGDHYEQYF. Here the CDR3 DNA reads TGTGCCAGCAGCTACTCCAACGCGGGGGACCATTACGAGCAGTACTTC. The chain carries TRBV6-5 and TRBJ2-7, with 7 positions matching TRBD2. CDR1 and CDR2 from the germline V gene are MNHEY and SVGAGI. This CDR3 contains 16 residues.

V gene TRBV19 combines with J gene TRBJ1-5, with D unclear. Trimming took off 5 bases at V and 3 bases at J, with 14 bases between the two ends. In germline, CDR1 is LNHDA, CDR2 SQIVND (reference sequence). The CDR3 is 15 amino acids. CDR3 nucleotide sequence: TGTGCCAGTAGTCCACCATACACGTACAATCAGCCCCAGCATTTT. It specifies CASSPPYTYNQPQHF.

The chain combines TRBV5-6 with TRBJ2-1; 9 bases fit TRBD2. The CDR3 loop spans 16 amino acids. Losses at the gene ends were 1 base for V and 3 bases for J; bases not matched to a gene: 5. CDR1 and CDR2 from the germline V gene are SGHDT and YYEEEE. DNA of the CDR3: TGTGCCAGCAGCTTGATTGGTAGCGGGAGCTACAATGAGCAGTTCTTC. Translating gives CASSLIGSGSYNEQFF.

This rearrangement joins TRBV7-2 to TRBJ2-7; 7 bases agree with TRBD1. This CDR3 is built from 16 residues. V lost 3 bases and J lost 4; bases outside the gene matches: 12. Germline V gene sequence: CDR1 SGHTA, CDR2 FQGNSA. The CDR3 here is CASSFRLGTEIYEQYF. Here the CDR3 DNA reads TGTGCCAGCAGCTTCCGGCTCGGGACAGAAATATACGAGCAGTACTTC. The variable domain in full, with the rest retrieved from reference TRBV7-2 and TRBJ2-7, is GAGVSQSPSNKVTEKGKDVELRCDPISGHTALYWYRQSLGQGLEFLIYFQGNSAPDKSGLPSDRFSAERTGGSVSTLTIQRTQQEDSAVYLCASSFRLGTEIYEQYFGPGTRLTVT.

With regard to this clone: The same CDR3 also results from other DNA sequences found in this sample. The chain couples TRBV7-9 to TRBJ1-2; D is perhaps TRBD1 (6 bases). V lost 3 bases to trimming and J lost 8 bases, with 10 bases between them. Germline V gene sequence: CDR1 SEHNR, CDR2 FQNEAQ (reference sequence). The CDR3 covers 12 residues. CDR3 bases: TGTGCCAGCAGCTTGGACAGCCGGGGCTACACCTTC. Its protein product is CASSLDSRGYTF.

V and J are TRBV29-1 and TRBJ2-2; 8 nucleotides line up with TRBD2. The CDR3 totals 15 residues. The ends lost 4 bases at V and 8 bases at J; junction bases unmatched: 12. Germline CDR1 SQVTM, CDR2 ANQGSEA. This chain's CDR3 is CSVVRLAGVEGELFF. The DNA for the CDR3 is TGCAGCGTTGTTCGGCTAGCGGGCGTTGAGGGGGAGCTGTTTTTT.